This TCR beta chain was identified in a study of CD8+CD57+ T cells in acquired aplastic anemia. The CDR3 spans 13 residues. V dropped 6 bases and J dropped 5; count of bases not matched to a gene: 3. This clonotype occurred many times. Profiling that covered TCR beta VDJ and CDR3 relied on genomic DNA as its template. Each CDR3 protein gets one entry after TCRdb re-called the reads with MiXCR. The table lists approximately 81,000 distinct CDR3 sequences, under 50% of them singletons. This receptor was obtained from a human donor in good health, serving as a control. The sample taken for sequencing was sorted CD4+, CD8+, or CD8+CD57+ T cells (not recorded which) from PBMCs. This chain links TRBV12-3 or TRBV12-4 with TRBJ2-5, with 10 bases lining up with TRBD2. The CDR3: CASRQTSGETQYF. Written as DNA, the CDR3 is TGTGCCAGCAGACAGACTAGCGGGGAGACCCAGTACTTC.